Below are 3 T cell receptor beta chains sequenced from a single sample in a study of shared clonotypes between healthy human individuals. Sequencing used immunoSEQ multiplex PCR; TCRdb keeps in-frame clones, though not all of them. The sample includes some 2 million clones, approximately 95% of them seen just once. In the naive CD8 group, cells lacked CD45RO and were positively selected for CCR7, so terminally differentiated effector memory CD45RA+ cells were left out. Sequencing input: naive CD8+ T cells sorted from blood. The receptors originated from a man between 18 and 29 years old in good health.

CDR3 in amino acids: CASSHTGGNEQFF. The CDR3 bases are TGTGCCAGCAGCCATACAGGGGGCAATGAGCAGTTCTTC. The chain has TRBV7-2 and TRBJ2-1, with TRBD1 matching 8 bases. The CDR3 is made up of 13 amino acids. Germline assignment: CDR1 SGHTA and CDR2 FQGNSA. Trimming took 5 bases from V and 6 from J; bases not matched to a gene: 3.

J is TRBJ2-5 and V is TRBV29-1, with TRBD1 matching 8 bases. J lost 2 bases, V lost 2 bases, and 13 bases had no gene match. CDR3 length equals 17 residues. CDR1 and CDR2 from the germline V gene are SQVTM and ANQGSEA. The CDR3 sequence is CSVEWVDRARGQETQYF. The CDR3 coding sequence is TGCAGCGTTGAATGGGTGGACAGGGCGAGAGGGCAAGAGACCCAGTACTTC.

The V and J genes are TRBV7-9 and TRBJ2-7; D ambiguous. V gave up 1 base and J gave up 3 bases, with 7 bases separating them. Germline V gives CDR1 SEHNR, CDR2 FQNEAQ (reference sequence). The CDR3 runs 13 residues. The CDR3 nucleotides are TGTGCCAGCAGCTTAGTGGTCGGCTACGAGCAGTACTTC. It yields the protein CASSLVVGYEQYF.